This T cell receptor beta chain was sequenced in a study of T cell responses to AZD1222 COVID-19 vaccine. TCRdb's copy holds only in-frame clones and misses some; the assay was immunoSEQ multiplex PCR. The sample includes 150,000 to 250,000 clones, roughly 92% of them seen just once. Germline V gives CDR1 LNHNV, CDR2 YYDKDF (reference sequence). This CDR3 is 15 amino acids long. V dropped 6 bases and J dropped 3 bases, with 17 bases sitting between them. This sample comprised peripheral blood, obtained 28 days after the second AZD1222 dose. This receptor was obtained from an adult who received the AZD1222 COVID-19 vaccine. J is TRBJ1-1 and V is TRBV15, with D maybe TRBD1 (6 bases). As DNA, the CDR3 is TGTGCCACCAGGGCTCGGGGGCGACCGGACACTGAAGCTTTCTTT. It codes for CATRARGRPDTEAFF.